Below, 29 T cell receptor beta chains from the same sample are listed, as sequenced in a study of T cell responses to AZD1222 COVID-19 vaccine. The repertoire was sequenced with immunoSEQ multiplex PCR; TCRdb's copy has only in-frame clones and lacks some. The sample lists more than 150,000 clones, around 95% occurring once. Specimen: peripheral blood, collected on day 0 of AZD1222 vaccination. These receptors were collected from an adult in good health.

The V gene is TRBV28, the J gene TRBJ2-5; tentative D call: TRBD2 (5 bases). The CDR3 totals 14 residues. V was trimmed by 8 bases and J by 1 base, leaving 14 bases between them. CDR1 is MDHEN and CDR2 is SYDVKM in the germline V gene. CDR3 nucleotide sequence: TGTGCCAGCTCTCCCCCGGGAACCCAAGAGACCCAGTACTTC. Encoded protein: CASSPPGTQETQYF.

The chain has TRBV4-1 and TRBJ2-2, with D perhaps assigned TRBD1 or TRBD2 (5 bases each). In germline, CDR1 is MGHRA, CDR2 YSYEKL. This CDR3 is built from 16 residues. V lost 2 bases to trimming and J lost 3 bases, with 13 bases between them. CDR3 nucleotide sequence: TGCGCCAGCAGCCAATCCTCCGGGGCCCACACCGGGGAGCTGTTTTTT. Its translation: CASSQSSGAHTGELFF.

This chain connects TRBV10-3 to TRBJ1-3; D gene uncertain. This CDR3 is built from 14 residues. V was clipped by 7 bases and J by 0 bases, with 10 bases between them. CDR1 and CDR2 (germline): ENHRY, SYGVKD. The CDR3 spells CAIIPNHSGNTIYF. The DNA for the CDR3 is TGTGCCATCATCCCGAACCACTCTGGAAACACCATATATTTT.

The chain joins TRBV9 to TRBJ2-7; 9 positions agree with TRBD1. Germline V gene data show CDR1 as SGDLS and CDR2 as YYNGEE. The CDR3 runs 15 residues. With 5 bases clipped from V and 1 base from J, the junction kept 7 bases outside the gene matches. This CDR3 reads CASSPWGQGSYEQYF. CDR3 DNA: TGTGCCAGCAGTCCCTGGGGACAGGGTTCCTACGAGCAGTACTTC.

The chain is built from TRBV5-1 and TRBJ1-3; D may be TRBD1 (5 bases). The CDR3 has 18 amino acids. V lost 1 base and J lost 0, with 17 bases in between. Germline V gene data show CDR1 as SGHRS and CDR2 as YFSETQ. This chain's CDR3 is CASSLPRTPGGSGNTIYF. The DNA for the CDR3 is TGCGCCAGCAGCTTGCCCCGTACCCCGGGGGGCTCTGGAAACACCATATATTTT.

The J gene is TRBJ2-5, the V gene TRBV19; 7 nucleotides agree with TRBD1. Germline CDR1 LNHDA, CDR2 SQIVND (reference sequence). The CDR3 runs 21 residues. After removal of 5 bases from V and 1 base from J, the junction contained 25 bases not matched to a gene. The CDR3 reads CASSSTGSYVGPRALQETQYF. The CDR3 DNA reads as TGTGCCAGTAGTTCGACAGGGTCGTACGTCGGACCACGAGCCCTCCAAGAGACCCAGTACTTC.

The J gene is TRBJ2-4, the V gene TRBV5-4, with D maybe TRBD2 (5 bases). The CDR3 covers 13 residues. The V end lost 4 bases, the J end lost 8 bases, and 13 bases lay between the germline ends. Germline CDR1 SGHNT, CDR2 YYREEE (reference sequence). DNA of the CDR3: TGTGCCAGCAGCGTTATATCGGAGGACATTCAGTACTTC. Residues: CASSVISEDIQYF.

V gene TRBV11-2 combines with J gene TRBJ1-2, with TRBD1 as a possible D gene (5 bases). V lost 3 bases and J lost 8, with 16 bases in between. Germline V gene sequence: CDR1 SGHAT, CDR2 FQNNGV. The CDR3 runs to 14 residues. The CDR3 DNA follows: TGTGCCAGCAGCTTCGGGGACGGGTTGTCCGGCTACACCTTC. Translating it yields CASSFGDGLSGYTF.

The rearrangement joins TRBV27 to TRBJ2-7; 9 bases match TRBD2. The trim removed 3 bases at V and 4 bases at J, leaving 7 bases unmatched. The CDR3 extends over 15 amino acids. CDR1 and CDR2 (germline): MNHEY, SMNVEV (reference sequence). CDR3 DNA: TGTGCCAGCAGTTTCACCGCTAGCGGGGTTTACGAGCAGTACTTC. Its protein product is CASSFTASGVYEQYF.

The chain has TRBV6-1 and TRBJ1-5, with TRBD1 as a possible D gene (6 bases). CDR3 length: 15 residues. Germline V gene sequence: CDR1 MNHNS, CDR2 SASEGT. The ends were cut back, 0 bases at V and 1 base at J, with 7 bases in the middle. The CDR3 loop reads CASSEAQGSNQPQHF. CDR3 bases: TGTGCCAGCAGTGAAGCGCAGGGGAGCAATCAGCCCCAGCATTTT.

This clone was recorded only once. J is TRBJ1-4 and V is TRBV18; the D gene is possibly TRBD1 (6 bases). The germline gives CDR1 KGHSH, CDR2 LQKENI. With 6 bases removed from V and 8 bases from J, the gap between germline ends came to 16 bases. This CDR3 has 14 residues. For the CDR3, the DNA is TGTGCCAGCTCGAACCCGGGACACTCGGAAAAACTGTTTTTT. The encoded protein is CASSNPGHSEKLFF.

The chain links TRBV2 to TRBJ2-2; D uncertain. The CDR3 totals 11 residues. V dropped 3 bases and J dropped 6 bases, with 2 bases sitting between them. Germline CDR1 reads SNHLY; CDR2 reads FYNNEI. As DNA, the CDR3 is TGTGCCAGCAGTGACGCCGGGGAGCTGTTTTTT. Residues: CASSDAGELFF.

The rearrangement joins TRBV24-1 to TRBJ1-5; maybe TRBD1 (6 bases). The germline V gene has CDR1 KGHDR and CDR2 SFDVKD. This CDR3 is built from 18 residues. Trimming took off 4 bases at V and 0 bases at J, with 18 bases between the two ends. CDR3 bases: TGTGCCACCAGTGACCCCCAAGATCAACAGGGTAGCAATCAGCCCCAGCATTTT. Its translation: CATSDPQDQQGSNQPQHF.

Only one count was recorded for this clone. The rearrangement links TRBV6-5 to TRBJ2-7; maybe TRBD1 (5 bases). Germline V gives CDR1 MNHEY, CDR2 SVGAGI. Trimming took off 7 bases at V and 5 bases at J, with 15 bases between the two ends. CDR3 length: 13 amino acids. In DNA form, the CDR3 reads TGTGCCAGCAAAGGGGAAGTGGTCCACGAGCAGTACTTC. This translates into CASKGEVVHEQYF.

Only a few counts were recorded for this clone. The chain recombines TRBV2 with TRBJ1-5; a possible D gene is TRBD1 (5 bases). The length of the CDR3 is 13 residues. The V end was cut by 7 bases, the J end by 0 bases, with 7 bases between. Per the germline V gene, CDR1 is SNHLY and CDR2 is FYNNEI. CDR3 sequence reads: CASKTDSNQPQHF. Written as DNA, the CDR3 is TGTGCCAGCAAGACAGATAGCAATCAGCCCCAGCATTTT.

V and J are TRBV11-2 and TRBJ2-1; TRBD2 aligns across 11 bases. CDR1 is SGHAT and CDR2 is FQNNGV in the germline V gene. The ends lost 5 bases at V and 9 bases at J; junction bases unmatched: 9. The length of the CDR3 is 15 residues. DNA for the CDR3: TGTGCCAGCAGCACCCTTAGCGGGAGGGCAGGTGAGCAGTTCTTC. Encoded protein: CASSTLSGRAGEQFF.

The rearrangement joins TRBV5-5 to TRBJ1-2, with TRBD1 matching 7 bases. CDR1 is SGHKS and CDR2 is YYEKEE in the germline V gene (reference sequence). V dropped 6 bases and J dropped 4; count of bases not matched to a gene: 9. The CDR3 loop spans 14 amino acids. In nucleotides, the CDR3 is TGTGCCAGCACCTCCAGGGGGGGGGCCTATGGCTACACCTTC. Its translation is CASTSRGGAYGYTF.

This chain connects TRBV6-1 to TRBJ1-2; D remains ambiguous. CDR1 and CDR2 from the germline V gene are MNHNS and SASEGT. Trimming cost V 2 bases and J 0 bases, with 7 bases left between them. This CDR3 has 14 residues. CDR3 region: CASSESVANYGYTF. CDR3 DNA sequence: TGTGCCAGCAGTGAAAGTGTAGCTAACTATGGCTACACCTTC.

A single count supports this clone. CDR3 sequence (DNA): TGTGCCAGCAGCAACCGAGCGGGTCGGTTGAACACTGAAGCTTTCTTT. As protein: CASSNRAGRLNTEAFF. J is TRBJ1-1 and V is TRBV21-1. TRBV21-1 is designated a pseudogene. This CDR3 region has 16 residues.

The rearrangement uses TRBV7-9 and TRBJ1-2; 7 positions agree with TRBD1. The ends lost 5 bases at V and 4 bases at J; junction bases unmatched: 7. Germline V lookup: CDR1 SEHNR, CDR2 FQNEAQ (reference sequence). This CDR3 has 14 amino acids. CDR3 amino acids: CASSGRGHFYGYTF. CDR3 in DNA: TGTGCCAGCAGCGGAAGGGGGCATTTCTATGGCTACACCTTC.

The chain is built from TRBV30 and TRBJ2-5; 13 nucleotides line up with TRBD2. The CDR3 sequence is 15 residues long. CDR1 and CDR2 from the germline V gene are GTSNPN and SVGIG (reference sequence). J was trimmed by 4 bases and V by 0 bases; bases with no gene match: 2. Here the CDR3 DNA reads TGTGCCTGGAGTGTAACTAGCGGGAGGGGAGAGACCCAGTACTTC. Residues: CAWSVTSGRGETQYF.

The V call is TRBV11-2, the J call TRBJ2-5; 7 bases are a match to TRBD2. The CDR3 runs to 16 residues. The junction had 10 bases not matched to a gene; V was cut back by 1 base and J by 5 bases. Germline V lookup: CDR1 SGHAT, CDR2 FQNNGV. The CDR3 sequence: CASSLGLREMQETQYF. CDR3 coding DNA: TGTGCCAGCAGCTTAGGCCTGCGGGAGATGCAGGAGACCCAGTACTTC.

The gene calls are TRBV6-5 and TRBJ1-1, with D hard to call. V gave up 6 bases and J gave up 3 bases, with 17 bases separating them. The germline V gene encodes CDR1 MNHEY and CDR2 SVGAGI. The CDR3 has 15 amino acids. The CDR3 loop is CASSPVPGSHTEAFF. The CDR3 bases are TGTGCCAGCAGCCCGGTCCCTGGCAGTCACACTGAAGCTTTCTTT.

The V and J genes are TRBV7-2 and TRBJ1-2; D perhaps matches TRBD1 (6 bases). V lost 5 bases to trimming and J lost 5 bases, with 15 bases between them. The CDR3 covers 14 residues. Germline V lookup: CDR1 SGHTA, CDR2 FQGNSA. The CDR3 DNA sequence: TGTGCCAGCAGCACAAGACAGGCGCTATATGGCTACACCTTC. This gives the protein CASSTRQALYGYTF.

This sequence joins TRBV3-1 (or the pseudogene TRBV3-2) and TRBJ2-1; D remains unclear. V shed 4 bases and J shed 3 bases, with 10 bases lying between them. Germline V gene data show CDR1 as LGHDT and CDR2 as YNNKEL (reference sequence). This CDR3 region has 14 residues. CDR3 amino acids: CASSPWTFYNEQFF. In DNA, the CDR3 is TGTGCCAGCAGCCCCTGGACCTTCTACAATGAGCAGTTCTTC.

The rearrangement uses TRBV27 and TRBJ1-6; the D is unclear. CDR3 size: 14 residues. Germline V gene sequence: CDR1 MNHEY, CDR2 SMNVEV (reference sequence). Trimming cost V 1 base and J 5 bases, with 6 bases left between them. In DNA form, the CDR3 reads TGTGCCAGCAGTTTATACACGAATAATTCACCCCTCCACTTT. Translation: CASSLYTNNSPLHF.

The genes are TRBV5-8 and TRBJ2-1; D call uncertain. V was clipped by 3 bases and J by 10 bases, with 26 bases between them. This CDR3 is 17 amino acids long. Per germline, CDR1 SGHTS and CDR2 YDEGEE. CDR3 protein: CASSWGSAVAWRGEQFF. In nucleotides, the CDR3 is TGTGCCAGCAGCTGGGGTAGTGCGGTCGCCTGGCGCGGCGAGCAGTTCTTC.

The chain links TRBV30 to TRBJ1-4; D gene ambiguous. The CDR3 consists of 11 residues. Germline CDR1 reads GTSNPN; CDR2 reads SVGIG (reference sequence). V was trimmed by 2 bases and J by 11 bases, leaving 9 bases between them. In DNA form, the CDR3 reads TGTGCCTGGAGTCTAGGGCCGAAACTGTTTTTT. Residues: CAWSLGPKLFF.

The rearrangement joins TRBV27 to TRBJ2-2, with 9 bases matching TRBD2. The CDR3 length is 14 residues. In germline, CDR1 is MNHEY, CDR2 SMNVEV (reference sequence). V trimming: 10 bases; J trimming: 6 bases; junction bases outside the gene matches: 9. CDR3 loop: CAIPTSGRPGELFF. CDR3 nucleotide sequence: TGTGCCATCCCGACTAGCGGAAGACCCGGGGAGCTGTTTTTT.